In its sample, the clone carrying this T cell receptor (beta chain) was seen a few times. The antigen is not known. Time point in this sample: newly diagnosed GD, antithyroid drugs for less than 3 months. Generation of the TCR library employed RNA extracted from PBMCs. The TCR beta library used iRepertoire HTBI primers with Arm-PCR amplification of CDR3. TCRdb re-analysed the multiplex PCR reads in MiXCR, keeping a single row per CDR3 protein. The profile shows 550,000 to 700,000 distinct CDR3 sequences, roughly a sixth of them singletons. The CDR3 contains 21 residues. Germline CDR1 SGHRS, CDR2 YFSETQ. Trimming took off 4 bases at V and 0 bases at J, with 29 bases between the two ends. The record originates from a study of regulatory T cells in long-lasting Graves disease. Regarding the study as a whole: Patients whose Graves' disease persisted exhibited lower TCR diversity than those newly diagnosed. Persistent disease samples used TRBV28, TRBJ1-2 and TRBJ2-5 preferentially.

These data are also associated with another study on T cells in Graves' hyperthyroidism and ophthalmopathy. That source reports: With a duration under 2 months, the hyperthyroidism was newly diagnosed in patients aged 18 to 65. Model predictions of ophthalmopathy came a median about 6.3 months before onset.

The sequenced sample was peripheral blood mononuclear cells (PBMCs), obtained at new diagnosis, from a patient treated with antithyroid drugs. This sequence was found in a man aged 18 to 30 with Graves disease. The chain couples TRBV5-1 to TRBJ2-1; D is unresolved. The CDR3 spells CASSPYYRRPEIRSSYNEQFF. The CDR3 DNA reads TGCGCCAGCAGCCCCTACTACCGCCGGCCCGAAATACGTAGCTCCTACAATGAGCAGTTCTTC.